A selection of T cell receptor beta chains follows, all from one sample in a study of early T cells in non-severe SARS-CoV-2 infection. TCRdb independently ran MiXCR on the 5' RACE reads; one entry per CDR3 protein. This sample has 85,000 to 100,000 distinct CDR3 sequences, with approximately 17% found just once. The sequencing sample was made of whole blood. The receptors stem from an adult who was a healthcare worker with PCR-confirmed SARS-CoV-2 infection or an uninfected control (not recorded which). CDR3s include the opening cysteine and the closing phenylalanine or tryptophan. D genes are given only for firm matches. Where a row states a size, it is once, few, many or the class of an expanded clone; other rows omit it.

TGTGCCAGCAGCTATCCGGGACTAGCGGGAGATGTGGGATACAATGAGCAGTTCTTC	CASSYPGLAGDVGYNEQFF	TRBD2	TRBV7-9	TRBJ2-1	few
TGTGCCAGCACGGGAAGGGCAGGGGCACGGAACACTGAAGCTTTCTTT	CASTGRAGARNTEAFF	NA	TRBV6-2/TRBV6-3	TRBJ1-1	few
TGTGCCTGGAGTGTACAGGGGGTAACCGGGGAGCTGTTTTTT	CAWSVQGVTGELFF	TRBD1	TRBV30	TRBJ2-2	few
TGCAGTGCTAGAGGGGGACTAGCGGGGAGCTCCTACAATGAGCAGTTCTTC	CSARGGLAGSSYNEQFF	TRBD2	TRBV20-1	TRBJ2-1	NA
TGTGCCAGCAGCCCCCGTCTGGGGCGTAACACTGAAGCTTTCTTT	CASSPRLGRNTEAFF	NA	TRBV7-6	TRBJ1-1	NA
TGTGCCAGCAGTCTCGAGGGGGCCTCCGCCCTCCACTTT	CASSLEGASALHF	TRBD1	TRBV12-3/TRBV12-4	TRBJ1-6	few
TGTGCCACCATGGGGGGCCTTCGGTCGAATGAGCAGTTCTTC	CATMGGLRSNEQFF	NA	TRBV24-1	TRBJ2-1	NA
TGCAGCGTCGAGGCAGACAGGGGAAACACCATATATTTT	CSVEADRGNTIYF	NA	TRBV29-1	TRBJ1-3	NA
TGTGCCAGCAGCGTAGATGGGGGTCAGTCCAATCAGCCCCAGCATTTT	CASSVDGGQSNQPQHF	NA	TRBV9	TRBJ1-5	many
TGCGCCAGCAGCCAAGAAGGGGAGGTCGGAAACACCATATATTTT	CASSQEGEVGNTIYF	NA	TRBV4-3	TRBJ1-3	few
TGTGCCAGCAGCCTTAGCACTTCACCCCTCCACTTT	CASSLSTSPLHF	NA	TRBV7-9	TRBJ1-6	NA
TGTGCCGGCTCCGGGACAGGGCCCTACGAGCAGTACTTC	CAGSGTGPYEQYF	TRBD1	TRBV6-2/TRBV6-3	TRBJ2-7	few
TGTGCCAGCAGTGGTAGTTTAGCGGGATGGGTGGAGACCCAGTACTTC	CASSGSLAGWVETQYF	TRBD2	TRBV27	TRBJ2-5	NA
TGTGCCAGCAGTTTAATCCGGACAGCGAATGAAAAACTGTTTTTT	CASSLIRTANEKLFF	NA	TRBV7-9	TRBJ1-4	many
TGTGCCAGCACGGGGCGAACCACCGGGGAGCTGTTTTTT	CASTGRTTGELFF	NA	TRBV28	TRBJ2-2	NA
TGTGCCAGCAGCCCACCGACAGGGGAGAACGAGCAGTACTTC	CASSPPTGENEQYF	TRBD1	TRBV9	TRBJ2-7	few
TGTGCCAGCAGTTACACACCATCGCGAACCGGCGTCGGAGAGACCCAGTACTTC	CASSYTPSRTGVGETQYF	NA	TRBV6-2/TRBV6-3	TRBJ2-5	NA
TGTGCCTGGAGTCGTGGGACCCTTGAAAACACCATATATTTT	CAWSRGTLENTIYF	NA	TRBV30	TRBJ1-3	few